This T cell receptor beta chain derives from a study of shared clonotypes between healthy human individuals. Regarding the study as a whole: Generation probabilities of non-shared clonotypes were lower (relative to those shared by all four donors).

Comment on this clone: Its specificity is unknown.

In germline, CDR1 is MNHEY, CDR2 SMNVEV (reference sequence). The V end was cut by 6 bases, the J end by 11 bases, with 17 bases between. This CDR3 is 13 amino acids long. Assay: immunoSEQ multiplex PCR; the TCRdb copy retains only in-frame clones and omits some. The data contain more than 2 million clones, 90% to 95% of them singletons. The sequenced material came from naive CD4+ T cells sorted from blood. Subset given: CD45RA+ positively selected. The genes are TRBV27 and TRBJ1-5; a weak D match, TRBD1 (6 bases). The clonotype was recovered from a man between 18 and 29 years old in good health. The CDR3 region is CASSPTGLRTQHF. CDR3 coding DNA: TGTGCCAGCAGCCCGACAGGTCTTAGAACCCAGCATTTT.